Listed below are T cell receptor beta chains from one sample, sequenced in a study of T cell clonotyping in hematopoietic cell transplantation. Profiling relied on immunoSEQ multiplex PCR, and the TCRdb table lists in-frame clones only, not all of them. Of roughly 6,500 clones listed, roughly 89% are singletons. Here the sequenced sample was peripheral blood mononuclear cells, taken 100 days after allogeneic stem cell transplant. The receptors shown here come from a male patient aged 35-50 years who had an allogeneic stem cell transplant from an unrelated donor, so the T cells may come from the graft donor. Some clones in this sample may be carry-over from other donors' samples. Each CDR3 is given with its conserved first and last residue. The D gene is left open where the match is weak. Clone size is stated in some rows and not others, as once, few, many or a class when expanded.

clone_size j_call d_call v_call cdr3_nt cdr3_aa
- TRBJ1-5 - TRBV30 TGTGCCTGGAGTTCCCCACGGGGAGGGACCTGGAGCGGTCAGCCCCAGCATTTT CAWSSPRGGTWSGQPQHF
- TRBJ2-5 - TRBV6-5 TGTGCCAGCAGTTACCTTAGACAGGATGAAGTGGAGACCCAGTACTTC CASSYLRQDEVETQYF
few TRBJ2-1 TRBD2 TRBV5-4 TGTGCCAGCAGCGTCACTAGCGGGGGCTCGGGGGAGCAGTTCTTC CASSVTSGGSGEQFF
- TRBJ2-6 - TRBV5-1 TGCGCCAGCAGCTTGTTAGGGTACAACTCTGGGGCCAACGTCCTGACTTTC CASSLLGYNSGANVLTF
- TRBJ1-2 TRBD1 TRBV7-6 TGTGCCAGCAGCTTATCCGAGATGACAGGGGCTGGCTACACCTTC CASSLSEMTGAGYTF
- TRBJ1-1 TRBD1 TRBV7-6 TGTGCCAGCAGCTCTTGGGACAGGGGGACTGAAGCTTTCTTT CASSSWDRGTEAFF
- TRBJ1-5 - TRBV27 TGTGCCAGCAGTTTAAATCCCTCACTAAATCAGCCCCAGCATTTT CASSLNPSLNQPQHF
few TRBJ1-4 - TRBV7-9 TGTGCCAGCAGCTTTCACGAACAGGGATATGAAAAACTGTTTTTT CASSFHEQGYEKLFF
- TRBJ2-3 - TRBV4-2 TGTGCCAGCAGCCAAGTCCCGGGACTCACAGATACGCAGTATTTT CASSQVPGLTDTQYF
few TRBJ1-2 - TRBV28 TGTGCCGATTCCGGGACCTCAGGCTACACCTTC CADSGTSGYTF
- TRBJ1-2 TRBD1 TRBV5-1 TGCGCCAGCAGTCGGGACAGACCTCGGGGCTACACCTTC CASSRDRPRGYTF
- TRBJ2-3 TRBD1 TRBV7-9 TGTGCCAGCAGCTCCGGGGACAGGGAGGGAGATACGCAGTATTTT CASSSGDREGDTQYF
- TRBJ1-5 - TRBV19 TGTGCCAGTAGTATCTTCCCGAGAGATAGCAATCAGCCCCAGCATTTT CASSIFPRDSNQPQHF
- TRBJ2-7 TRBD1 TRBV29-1 TGCAGCGTTAGGGGACAGGGGACCTACGAGCAGTACTTC CSVRGQGTYEQYF
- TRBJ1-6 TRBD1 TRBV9 TGTGCCAGCAGCGCGGCAGGGGGCCGTGTGAATTCACCCCTCCACTTT CASSAAGGRVNSPLHF
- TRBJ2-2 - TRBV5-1 TGCGCCAGCAGCCGGCCCGGGACAAACACCGGGGAGCTGTTTTTT CASSRPGTNTGELFF
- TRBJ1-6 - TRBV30 TGTGCCTGGAGCCCGGCAGCTAATTCACCCCTCCACTTT CAWSPAANSPLHF
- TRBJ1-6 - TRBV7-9 TGTGCCAGCAGTCCGGAGGGGGGGAGGCGTTCACCCCTCCACTTT CASSPEGGRRSPLHF
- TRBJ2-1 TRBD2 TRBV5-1 TGCGCCAGCCTAAGCGGGGGGGCGGCCAATGAGCAGTTCTTC CASLSGGAANEQFF
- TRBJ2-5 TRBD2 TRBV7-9 TGTGCCAGCAGCTTAGGGTGGATGCGGGGGGGTGAAGAGACCCAGTACTTC CASSLGWMRGGEETQYF
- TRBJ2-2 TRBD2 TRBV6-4 TGTGCCAGCAGTAGGACTAGCGGGAACACCGGGGAGCTGTTTTTT CASSRTSGNTGELFF
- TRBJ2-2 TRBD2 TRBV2 TGTGCCAGCAGGGACCTTCTAGCGGGGGGAGGAACCGGGGAGCTGTTTTTT CASRDLLAGGGTGELFF
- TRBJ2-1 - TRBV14 TGTGCCAGCAGCCAAGCTTCCGGGTTCGCTGGACAGCACAATGAGCAGTTCTTC CASSQASGFAGQHNEQFF
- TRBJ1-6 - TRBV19 TGTGCCAGTAACGGGCAGGCGCAACCTAATTCACCCCTCCACTTT CASNGQAQPNSPLHF
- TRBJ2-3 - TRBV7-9 TGTGCCAGCAGCTTATATACCGGGAGCACGCAGTATTTT CASSLYTGSTQYF
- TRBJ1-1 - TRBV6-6 TGTGCCAGCAGTTACACGTTGAACACTGAAGCTTTCTTT CASSYTLNTEAFF
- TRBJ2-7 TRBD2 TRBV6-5 TGTGCCAGCAGTTACCCTAGCGGGAGTTCGTACGAGCAGTACTTC CASSYPSGSSYEQYF
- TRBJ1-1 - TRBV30 TGTGCCTGGAGGGTTGGGAACACTGAAGCTTTCTTT CAWRVGNTEAFF
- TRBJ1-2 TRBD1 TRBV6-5 TGTGCCAGCAGTTACCAGACAGGGAACAACTATGGCTACACCTTC CASSYQTGNNYGYTF